These 6 T cell receptor beta chains were all obtained from the same sample, sequenced in a study of T cell repertoires in cytomegalovirus infection. In TCRdb, the reads were re-called with MiXCR into one record per CDR3 protein. The data hold some 130,000 distinct CDR3 sequences, with about 24% observed a single time. These receptors have no known antigen. Sequenced input: PBMCs, sequenced either directly or after in vitro stimulation (not recorded which). The receptors stem from a human donor in good health (CMV status not recorded). Some clones in this sample may be carry-over from other donors' samples.

This clonotype has a handful of counts. This rearrangement joins TRBV20-1 to TRBJ1-3; TRBD1 matches 8 bases. The germline gives CDR1 DFQATT, CDR2 SNEGSKA (reference sequence). Losses at the gene ends were 0 bases for V and 6 bases for J; bases not matched to a gene: 7. The CDR3 is 15 residues long. CDR3 sequence: CSARDTRQGPNTIYF. The CDR3, as DNA: TGCAGTGCTAGAGATACCCGACAGGGGCCAAACACCATATATTTT.

V and J are TRBV11-2 and TRBJ2-2; D uncertain. The CDR3 extends over 13 amino acids. V was shortened by 2 bases and J by 3 bases, with 4 bases between the two germline ends. Germline V CDR1 and CDR2: SGHAT, FQNNGV. CDR3 sequence (DNA): TGTGCCAGCAGCTTATGGGACACCGGGGAGCTGTTTTTT. Protein: CASSLWDTGELFF.

The V call is TRBV6-6, the J call TRBJ1-2, with a weak D call TRBD1 (6 bases). From germline, CDR1 is MNHNY and CDR2 SVGAGI (reference sequence). The ends were cut back, 2 bases at V and 0 bases at J, with 16 bases in the middle. CDR3 length equals 17 residues. CDR3 amino acids: CASSYPNTGPANYGYTF. The CDR3 DNA follows: TGTGCCAGCAGTTACCCAAACACAGGGCCCGCTAACTATGGCTACACCTTC.

The V and J genes are TRBV10-3 and TRBJ1-2, with 8 bases aligning to TRBD1. The length of the CDR3 is 13 residues. The junction had 1 base not matched to a gene; V was cut back by 4 bases and J by 3 bases. CDR1 ENHRY and CDR2 SYGVKD come from the germline V gene. This chain's CDR3 is CAISGGQDYGYTF. CDR3 nucleotide sequence: TGTGCCATCAGTGGGGGACAGGACTATGGCTACACCTTC.

Only a few counts were recorded for this clonotype. The rearrangement links TRBV7-9 to TRBJ1-6; no reliable D call. Germline CDR1 reads SEHNR; CDR2 reads FQNEAQ (reference sequence). The CDR3 loop spans 15 amino acids. Trimming pared 5 bases from V and 4 bases from J, leaving 12 bases between. The CDR3 DNA reads TGTGCCAGCAGCGGGCAGTGGGGTTATAATTCACCCCTCCACTTT. Amino acid sequence: CASSGQWGYNSPLHF.

The chain has TRBV19 and TRBJ2-7; 8 positions match TRBD1. The CDR3 sequence is 13 residues long. CDR1 LNHDA and CDR2 SQIVND come from the germline V gene (reference sequence). The junction had 4 bases not matched to a gene; V was cut back by 6 bases and J by 3 bases. In DNA form, the CDR3 reads TGTGCCAGTAGCAGGACAGGGAGCTACGAGCAGTACTTC. As protein: CASSRTGSYEQYF.